Following are 23 T cell receptor beta chains from one sample sequenced in a study of neoadjuvant anti-PD-1 for oral cavity cancer (dated by TCRdb to the early 2020s). Receptor libraries were prepared by the immunoSEQ multiplex PCR assay. TCRdb provides this immuneACCESS table in a form limited to in-frame rearrangements. Some clones are lacking; in checked studies, under half of them reflect an unresolved V gene, and why the rest are absent is not known. For this sample the table gives nearly 15,000 clones, of which approximately 40% were detected only once. In total, the top ten clones hold less than 45% of the sample. The time point label for this specimen denotes: after neoadjuvant nivolumab, at surgical resection. The sequences come from tumor tissue, collected after nivolumab (anti-PD-1) treatment. The origin of the receptors is a person aged 35-79 years with oral cavity squamous cell carcinoma.

The genes are TRBV6-5 and TRBJ1-2; TRBD1 aligns across 7 bases. The CDR3 consists of 13 residues. The junction had 3 bases not matched to a gene; V was cut back by 5 bases and J by 3 bases. The germline CDR1 and CDR2 sequences are MNHEY and SVGAGI. CDR3 sequence: CASSPTGDYGYTF. The CDR3 coding sequence is TGTGCCAGCAGTCCAACAGGGGACTATGGCTACACCTTC.

The CDR3 bases are TGTGCCAGCAGCGTAGATCTACAGGGTCATGAAAAACTGTTTTTT. This sequence encodes CASSVDLQGHEKLFF. This sequence joins TRBV9 and TRBJ1-4; a possible D gene is TRBD1 (6 bases). The germline V gene has CDR1 SGDLS and CDR2 YYNGEE. The length of the CDR3 is 15 residues. Trimming cost V 0 bases and J 6 bases, with 12 bases left between them.

V and J are TRBV6-5 and TRBJ2-7; TRBD2 agrees at 7 bases. The CDR3 extends over 11 amino acids. Germline CDR1 is MNHEY and CDR2 is SVGAGI. The V gene end was trimmed by 6 bases and the J gene end by 7 bases; junction bases not matched to a gene: 3. For the CDR3, the DNA is TGTGCCAGCAGCACCGGGAGGGAGCAGTACTTC. It yields the protein CASSTGREQYF.

This clone was seen more than once but under ten times. The chain recombines TRBV7-2 with TRBJ1-2; D gene uncertain. This CDR3 is built from 13 residues. V shed 5 bases and J shed 0 bases, with 7 bases lying between them. Per germline, CDR1 SGHTA and CDR2 FQGNSA. CDR3 nucleotide sequence: TGTGCCAGCAGCGTAGATGCTAACTATGGCTACACCTTC. This gives the protein CASSVDANYGYTF.

This clone showed up just once. Other DNA sequences from this sample encode an identical CDR3 as well. CDR3 in amino acids: CASSSDRVYGYTF. The CDR3 nucleotides read TGTGCCAGCAGCTCGGACAGGGTCTACGGCTACACCTTC. The rearrangement links TRBV5-6 to TRBJ1-2; 8 nucleotides line up with TRBD1. Per germline, CDR1 SGHDT and CDR2 YYEEEE. After removal of 3 bases from V and 8 bases from J, the junction contained 6 bases not matched to a gene. The CDR3 has 13 residues.

The V and J genes are TRBV6-5 and TRBJ1-2; 7 bases match TRBD1. Trimming cost V 9 bases and J 2 bases; bases outside gene matches: 9. Germline lookup yields CDR1 MNHEY and CDR2 SVGAGI. This CDR3 comprises 14 residues. The chain's CDR3 is CASLHRGGNYGYTF. CDR3 bases: TGTGCCAGTCTGCACAGGGGAGGGAACTATGGCTACACCTTC.

The chain joins TRBV19 to TRBJ2-7, with D perhaps TRBD1 or TRBD2 (5 bases each). The V gene lost 6 bases and the J gene lost 3 bases, with 12 bases spanning the gap. Germline assignment: CDR1 LNHDA and CDR2 SQIVND (reference sequence). The CDR3 is 13 residues long. CDR3 coding DNA: TGTGCCAGTAGCCCCGGGACCCACTACGAGCAGTACTTC. Protein product: CASSPGTHYEQYF. Full variable domain (missing parts from reference TRBV19 and TRBJ2-7): DGGITQSPKYLFRKEGQNVTLSCEQNLNHDAMYWYRQDPGQGLRLIYYSQIVNDFQKGDIAEGYSVSREKKESFPLTVTSAQKNPTAFYLCASSPGTHYEQYFGPGTRLTVT.

This clone was observed a few times. The genes are TRBV28 and TRBJ1-5; 10 bases are shared with TRBD1. Trimming took 4 bases from V and 4 from J; bases not matched to a gene: 4. The CDR3 has 15 residues. The V gene's germline CDR1 is MDHEN and CDR2 SYDVKM. CDR3 in DNA: TGTGCCAGCAGTTCCGGACAGGGGGGGAATCAGCCCCAGCATTTT. Translating gives CASSSGQGGNQPQHF.

CDR3 sequence: CASSQDQPGDTEAFF. CDR3 DNA sequence: TGCGCCAGCAGCCAAGACCAGCCAGGTGACACTGAAGCTTTCTTT. The rearrangement uses TRBV4-1 and TRBJ1-1; D unresolved. Trimming removed 0 bases from V and 3 bases from J, with 11 bases in between. The germline V gene has CDR1 MGHRA and CDR2 YSYEKL. The CDR3 loop spans 15 amino acids.

This clone is labeled as medium-sized. J is TRBJ1-1 and V is TRBV7-3; 8 bases fit TRBD1. The CDR3 extends over 15 amino acids. Looked up from germline, CDR1 is SGHTA and CDR2 is FQGTGA. J was trimmed by 4 bases and V by 5 bases; bases with no gene match: 9. The CDR3 bases are TGTGCCAGCAGCCCCTCGACAGGGGTAGGCACTGAAGCTTTCTTT. Translating gives CASSPSTGVGTEAFF. Combining the CDR3 with reference TRBV7-3 and TRBJ1-1 gives the whole variable domain GAGVSQTPSNKVTEKGKYVELRCDPISGHTALYWYRQSLGQGPEFLIYFQGTGAADDSGLPNDRFFAVRPEGSVSTLKIQRTERGDSAVYLCASSPSTGVGTEAFFGQGTRLTVV.

This clone is medium-sized in the sample. The chain combines TRBV5-6 with TRBJ2-1; 8 bases match TRBD1. The CDR3 covers 14 residues. J gave up 10 bases and V 2 bases, and 8 bases lay outside the gene matches. Germline V gene lookup returns CDR1 SGHDT and CDR2 YYEEEE. The CDR3 spells CASSFPLRTGEQFF. CDR3 nucleotides: TGTGCCAGCAGCTTTCCGTTGCGGACAGGGGAGCAGTTCTTC.

The V call is TRBV7-9, the J call TRBJ1-4; 8 bases fit TRBD1. Germline lookup yields CDR1 SEHNR and CDR2 FQNEAQ (reference sequence). V lost 8 bases and J lost 7; bases outside the gene matches: 9. The CDR3 is 14 amino acids. The CDR3, as DNA: TGTGCCAGCTACTGGACAGGGAGGGGTGAAAAACTGTTTTTT. Residues: CASYWTGRGEKLFF.

The J gene is TRBJ1-5, the V gene TRBV7-2; 7 bases agree with TRBD1. Germline CDR1 and CDR2: SGHTA and FQGNSA. CDR3 length equals 15 residues. V shed 0 bases and J 1 base; nucleotides not matched to a gene: 0. The CDR3 loop reads CASSLATGSNQPQHF. Here the CDR3 DNA reads TGTGCCAGCAGCTTAGCGACAGGGAGCAATCAGCCCCAGCATTTT.

This clone was seen a handful of times. The rearrangement joins TRBV7-8 to TRBJ1-2; tentative D call: TRBD1 (6 bases). Germline values: CDR1 SGHVS, CDR2 FQNEAQ. CDR3 length: 15 amino acids. Trimming pared 5 bases from V and 4 bases from J, leaving 17 bases between. DNA of the CDR3: TGTGCCAGCAGCGTACGGACAGCGAATATCTATGGCTACACCTTC. As protein: CASSVRTANIYGYTF.

The table lists this clone with a few counts. This chain joins TRBV11-2 and TRBJ2-7, with a tentative D call TRBD2 (5 bases). CDR1 and CDR2 (germline): SGHAT, FQNNGV. V was clipped by 3 bases and J by 1 base, with 13 bases between them. The CDR3 length is 15 residues. This CDR3 reads CASSFGGSGSYEQYF. For the CDR3, the DNA is TGTGCCAGCAGCTTCGGCGGCAGCGGATCCTACGAGCAGTACTTC.

The chain has TRBV11-2 and TRBJ2-7, with D uncertain. V lost 1 base, J lost 0 bases, and 7 bases lay in between. This CDR3 region has 14 residues. Germline V lookup: CDR1 SGHAT, CDR2 FQNNGV. CDR3 amino acids: CASSLGVNSYEQYF. The CDR3, as DNA: TGTGCCAGCAGCTTAGGAGTTAACTCCTACGAGCAGTACTTC. The variable domain in full, completed from reference TRBV11-2 and TRBJ2-7, reads EAGVAQSPRYKIIEKRQSVAFWCNPISGHATLYWYQQILGQGPKLLIQFQNNGVVDDSQLPKDRFSAERLKGVDSTLKIQPAKLEDSAVYLCASSLGVNSYEQYFGPGTRLTVT.

This clone has only a few counts. The chain uses TRBV2 and TRBJ2-5; maybe TRBD2 (5 bases). V lost 4 bases and J 5 bases, leaving 8 bases between the germline ends. The CDR3 runs to 12 residues. The germline V gene has CDR1 SNHLY and CDR2 FYNNEI. Here the CDR3 DNA reads TGTGCCAGCAGTGTGGACTGGGAGACCCAGTACTTC. Residues: CASSVDWETQYF.

The chain carries TRBV6-5 and TRBJ2-3; D tentatively fits TRBD1 or TRBD2 (5 bases each). Germline values: CDR1 MNHEY, CDR2 SVGAGI. The V and J ends lost 6 bases and 14 bases respectively, with 15 bases between them. The CDR3 covers 11 residues. CDR3 amino acids: CASSLGDRRYF. The CDR3 nucleotides are TGTGCCAGCAGCTTGGGGGACCGGCGGTATTTT.

CDR3 in DNA: TGTGCCAGCAGCCAAATTGAACGGGGGACCCAGTACTTC. This translates into CASSQIERGTQYF. The chain has TRBV11-2 and TRBJ2-5; tentatively, D is TRBD2 (5 bases). The CDR3 contains 13 residues. Germline V gene lookup returns CDR1 SGHAT and CDR2 FQNNGV. V gave up 5 bases and J gave up 7 bases, with 14 bases separating them.

This clone was recorded only once. The CDR3 reads CASSQQGDSYEQYF. In DNA, the CDR3 is TGCGCCAGCAGCCAACAGGGGGACTCCTACGAGCAGTACTTC. J is TRBJ2-7 and V is TRBV4-1, with TRBD1 matching over 7 bases. The germline CDR1 and CDR2 sequences are MGHRA and YSYEKL. The CDR3 is 14 residues long. The V segment lost 2 bases and the J segment 0 bases; nucleotides outside the gene matches: 1.

In this sample, this clone turned up a few times. The rearrangement joins TRBV5-1 to TRBJ2-1; 8 bases fit TRBD1. CDR1 and CDR2 from the germline V gene are SGHRS and YFSETQ. The CDR3 is made up of 15 amino acids. The J segment lost 3 bases and the V segment lost 3 bases, leaving 5 bases of the junction unmatched. The CDR3 nucleotides are TGCGCCAGCAGCTCCGGACAGGGAGGCTACAATGAGCAGTTCTTC. Translating gives CASSSGQGGYNEQFF.

The chain carries TRBV9 and TRBJ1-2; 8 bases are a match to TRBD1. Per germline, CDR1 SGDLS and CDR2 YYNGEE. This CDR3 comprises 15 residues. V dropped 2 bases and J dropped 7; count of bases not matched to a gene: 10. CDR3 nucleotide sequence: TGTGCCAGCAGCGTCGAGGGACAGGCGGCGGCTGGCTACACCTTC. Translation: CASSVEGQAAAGYTF.

This clone was seen a handful of times. The gene calls are TRBV27 and TRBJ1-5; D may be TRBD1 (6 bases). Between the trimmed V and J ends, which lost 7 bases and 1 base, there was a span of 11 bases. CDR1 MNHEY and CDR2 SMNVEV come from the germline V gene (reference sequence). CDR3 length: 14 amino acids. CDR3 nucleotide sequence: TGTGCCAGCAAAACACAGGGAAGCAATCAGCCCCAGCATTTT. Translation gives CASKTQGSNQPQHF.